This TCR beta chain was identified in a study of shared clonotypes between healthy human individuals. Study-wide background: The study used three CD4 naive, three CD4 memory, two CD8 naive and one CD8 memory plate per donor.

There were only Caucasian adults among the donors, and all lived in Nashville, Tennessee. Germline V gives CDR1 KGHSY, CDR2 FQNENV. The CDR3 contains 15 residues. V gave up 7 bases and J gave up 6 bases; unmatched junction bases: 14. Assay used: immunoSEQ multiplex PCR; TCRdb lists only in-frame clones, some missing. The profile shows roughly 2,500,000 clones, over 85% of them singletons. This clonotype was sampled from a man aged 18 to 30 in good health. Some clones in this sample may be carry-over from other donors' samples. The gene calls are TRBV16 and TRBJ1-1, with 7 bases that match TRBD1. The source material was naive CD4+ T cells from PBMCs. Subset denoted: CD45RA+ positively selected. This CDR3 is CASTPGGDRASEAFF. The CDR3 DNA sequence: TGTGCCAGCACCCCCGGGGGAGACAGGGCATCTGAAGCTTTCTTT.